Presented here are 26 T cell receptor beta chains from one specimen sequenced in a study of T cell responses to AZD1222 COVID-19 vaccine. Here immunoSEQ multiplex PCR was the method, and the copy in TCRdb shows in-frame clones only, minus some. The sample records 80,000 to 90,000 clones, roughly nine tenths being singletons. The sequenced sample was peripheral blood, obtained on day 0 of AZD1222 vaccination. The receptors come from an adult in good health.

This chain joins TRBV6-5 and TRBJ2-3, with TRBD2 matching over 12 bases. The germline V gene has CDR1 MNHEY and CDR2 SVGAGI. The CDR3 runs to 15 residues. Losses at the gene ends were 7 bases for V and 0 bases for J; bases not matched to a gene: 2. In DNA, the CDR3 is TGTGCCAGCATCGGGACTAGCGGGAGCACAGATACGCAGTATTTT. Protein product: CASIGTSGSTDTQYF.

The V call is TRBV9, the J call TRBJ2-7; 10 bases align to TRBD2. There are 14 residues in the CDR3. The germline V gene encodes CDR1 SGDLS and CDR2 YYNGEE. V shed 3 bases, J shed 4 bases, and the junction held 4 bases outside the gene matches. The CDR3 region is CASSAGGLAYEQYF. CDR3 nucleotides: TGTGCCAGCAGCGCCGGGGGACTAGCGTACGAGCAGTACTTC.

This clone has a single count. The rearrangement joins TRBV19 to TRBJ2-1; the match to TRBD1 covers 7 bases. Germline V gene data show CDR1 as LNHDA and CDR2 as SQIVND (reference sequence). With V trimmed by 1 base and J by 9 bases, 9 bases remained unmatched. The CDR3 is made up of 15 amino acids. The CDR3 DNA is TGTGCCAGTAGTATAGGTAGGGGGCTGTTGGGTGAGCAGTTCTTC. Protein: CASSIGRGLLGEQFF. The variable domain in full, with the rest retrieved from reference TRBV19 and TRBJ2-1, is DGGITQSPKYLFRKEGQNVTLSCEQNLNHDAMYWYRQDPGQGLRLIYYSQIVNDFQKGDIAEGYSVSREKKESFPLTVTSAQKNPTAFYLCASSIGRGLLGEQFFGPGTRLTVL.

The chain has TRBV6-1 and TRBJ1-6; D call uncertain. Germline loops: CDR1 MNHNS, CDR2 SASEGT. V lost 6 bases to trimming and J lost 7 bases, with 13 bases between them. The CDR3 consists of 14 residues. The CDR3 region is CASSLLSENSPLHF. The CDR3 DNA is TGTGCCAGCAGCTTGCTCAGTGAAAATTCACCCCTCCACTTT.

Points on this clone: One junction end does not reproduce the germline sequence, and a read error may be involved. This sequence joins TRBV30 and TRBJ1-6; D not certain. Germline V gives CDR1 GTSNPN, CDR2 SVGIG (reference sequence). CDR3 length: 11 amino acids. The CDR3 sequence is CAWSVAPAVGF. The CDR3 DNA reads TGTGCCTGGAGTGTGGCGCCGGCTGTGGGCTTT.

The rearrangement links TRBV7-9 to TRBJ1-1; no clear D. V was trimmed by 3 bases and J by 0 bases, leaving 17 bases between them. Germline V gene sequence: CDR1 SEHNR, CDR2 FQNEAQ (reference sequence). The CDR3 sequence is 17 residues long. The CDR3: CASSFRGLSYMNTEAFF. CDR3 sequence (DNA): TGTGCCAGCAGCTTCCGGGGATTGAGTTATATGAACACTGAAGCTTTCTTT.

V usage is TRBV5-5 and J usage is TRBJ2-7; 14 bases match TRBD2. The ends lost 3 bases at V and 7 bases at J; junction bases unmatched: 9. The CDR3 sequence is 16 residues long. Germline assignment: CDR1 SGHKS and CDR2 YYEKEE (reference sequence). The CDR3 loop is CASSSRTSGRLWEQYF. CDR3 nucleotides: TGTGCCAGCAGCTCCCGGACTAGCGGGAGGCTATGGGAGCAGTACTTC.

The DNA for the CDR3 is TGTGCCAGCTCACCGACAGGGGACGCACATCAGCCCCAGCATTTT. It specifies CASSPTGDAHQPQHF. The chain employs TRBV18 and TRBJ1-5, with TRBD1 matching 8 bases. Looked up from germline, CDR1 is KGHSH and CDR2 is LQKENI. Unmatched junction bases numbered 6, after V lost 3 bases and J lost 5 bases. The CDR3 length is 15 residues.

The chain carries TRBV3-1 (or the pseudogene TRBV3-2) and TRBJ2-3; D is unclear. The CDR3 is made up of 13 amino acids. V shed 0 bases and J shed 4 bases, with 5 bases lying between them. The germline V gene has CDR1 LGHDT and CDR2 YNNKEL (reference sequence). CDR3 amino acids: CASSQDVPDTQYF. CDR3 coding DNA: TGTGCCAGCAGCCAAGATGTACCAGATACGCAGTATTTT.

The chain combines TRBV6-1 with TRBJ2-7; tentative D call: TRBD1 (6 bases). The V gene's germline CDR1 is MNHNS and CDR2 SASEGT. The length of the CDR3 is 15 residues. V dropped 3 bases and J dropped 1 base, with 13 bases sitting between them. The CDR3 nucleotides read TGTGCCAGCAGTGAGGGGGTTGGACAGTCCTACGAGCAGTACTTC. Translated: CASSEGVGQSYEQYF.

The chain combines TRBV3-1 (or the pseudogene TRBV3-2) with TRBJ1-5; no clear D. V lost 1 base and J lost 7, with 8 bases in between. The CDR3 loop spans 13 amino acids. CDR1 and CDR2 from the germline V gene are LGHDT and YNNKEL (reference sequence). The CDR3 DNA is TGTGCCAGCAGCCAAGGCGGTGGGCAGCCCCAGCATTTT. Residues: CASSQGGGQPQHF.

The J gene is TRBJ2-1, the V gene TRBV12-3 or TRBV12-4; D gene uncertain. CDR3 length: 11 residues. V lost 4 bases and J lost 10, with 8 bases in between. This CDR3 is CASSSSEEQFF. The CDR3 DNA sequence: TGTGCCAGCAGTTCATCAGAAGAGCAGTTCTTC.

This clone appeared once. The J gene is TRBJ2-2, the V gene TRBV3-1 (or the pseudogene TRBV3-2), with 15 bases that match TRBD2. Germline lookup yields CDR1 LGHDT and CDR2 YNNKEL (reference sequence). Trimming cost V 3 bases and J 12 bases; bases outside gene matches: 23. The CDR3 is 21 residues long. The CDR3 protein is CASSHRSRTSGGGAAPGQLFF. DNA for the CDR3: TGTGCCAGCAGCCACCGCTCAAGGACTAGCGGGGGGGGCGCGGCACCGGGACAGCTGTTTTTT.

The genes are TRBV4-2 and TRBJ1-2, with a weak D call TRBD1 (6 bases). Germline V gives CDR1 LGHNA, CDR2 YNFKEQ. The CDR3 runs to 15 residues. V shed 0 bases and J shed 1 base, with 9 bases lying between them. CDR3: CASSQERQVNYGYTF. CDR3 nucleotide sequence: TGTGCCAGCAGCCAAGAACGACAGGTTAACTATGGCTACACCTTC.

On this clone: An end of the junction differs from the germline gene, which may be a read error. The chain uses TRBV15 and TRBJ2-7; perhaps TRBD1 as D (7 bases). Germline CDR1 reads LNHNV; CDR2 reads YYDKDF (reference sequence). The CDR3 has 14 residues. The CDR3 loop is CATSKRREGGEQCF. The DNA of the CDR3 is TGTGCCACCAGCAAAAGGCGGGAAGGGGGCGAGCAGTGCTTC.

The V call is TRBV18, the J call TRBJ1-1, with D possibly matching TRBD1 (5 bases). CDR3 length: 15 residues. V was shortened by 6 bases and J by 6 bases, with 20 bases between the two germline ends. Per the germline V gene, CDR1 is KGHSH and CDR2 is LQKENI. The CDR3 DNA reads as TGTGCCAGCTCCCCAACCTCCGGGGGAGAGGCTGAAGCTTTCTTT. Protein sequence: CASSPTSGGEAEAFF. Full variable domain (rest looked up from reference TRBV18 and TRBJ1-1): NAGVMQNPRHLVRRRGQEARLRCSPMKGHSHVYWYRQLPEEGLKFMVYLQKENIIDESGMPKERFSAEFPKEGPSILRIQQVVRGDSAAYFCASSPTSGGEAEAFFGQGTRLTVV.

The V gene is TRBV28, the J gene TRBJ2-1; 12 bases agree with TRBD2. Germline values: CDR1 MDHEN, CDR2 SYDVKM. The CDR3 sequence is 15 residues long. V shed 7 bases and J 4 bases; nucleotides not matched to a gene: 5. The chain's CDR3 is CASTTSGRNYNEQFF. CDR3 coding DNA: TGTGCCAGCACCACTAGCGGGAGGAATTACAATGAGCAGTTCTTC.

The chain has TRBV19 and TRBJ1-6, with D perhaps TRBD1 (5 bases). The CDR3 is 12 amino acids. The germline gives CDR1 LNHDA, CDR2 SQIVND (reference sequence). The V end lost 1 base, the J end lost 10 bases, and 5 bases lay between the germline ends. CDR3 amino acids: CASSIGGSPLHF. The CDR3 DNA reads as TGTGCCAGTAGTATAGGGGGGTCACCCCTCCACTTT.

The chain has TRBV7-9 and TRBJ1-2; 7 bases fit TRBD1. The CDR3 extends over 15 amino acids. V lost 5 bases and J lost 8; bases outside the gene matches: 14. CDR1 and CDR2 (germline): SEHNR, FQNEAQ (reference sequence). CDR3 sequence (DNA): TGTGCCAGCAGCGCAACAGGGGTCCCTAATGGGGGCTACACCTTC. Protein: CASSATGVPNGGYTF. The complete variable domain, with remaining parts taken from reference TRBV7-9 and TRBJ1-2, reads DTGVSQNPRHKITKRGQNVTFRCDPISEHNRLYWYRQTLGQGPEFLTYFQNEAQLEKSRLLSDRFSAERPKGSFSTLEIQRTEQGDSAMYLCASSATGVPNGGYTFGSGTRLTVV.

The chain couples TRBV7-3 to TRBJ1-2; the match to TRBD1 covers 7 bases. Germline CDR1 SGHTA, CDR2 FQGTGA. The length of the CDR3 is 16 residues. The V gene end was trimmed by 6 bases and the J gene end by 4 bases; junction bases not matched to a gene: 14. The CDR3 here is CASRPRLGQVSYGYTF. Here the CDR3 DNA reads TGTGCCAGCAGACCCCGACTTGGACAGGTGTCCTATGGCTACACCTTC.

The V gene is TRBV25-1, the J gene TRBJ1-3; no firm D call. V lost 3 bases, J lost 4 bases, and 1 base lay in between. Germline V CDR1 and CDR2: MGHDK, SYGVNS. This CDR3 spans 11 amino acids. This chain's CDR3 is CASSEGNTIYF. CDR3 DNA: TGTGCCAGCAGTGAGGGAAACACCATATATTTT.

The CDR3 nucleotides are TGCGCCAGCAGCCAAGAAACTTGGGGAGGGATTAGCACAGATACGCAGTATTTT. Its protein product is CASSQETWGGISTDTQYF. This chain links TRBV4-1 with TRBJ2-3; 7 nucleotides line up with TRBD2. Losses at the gene ends were 0 bases for V and 0 bases for J; bases not matched to a gene: 9. The CDR3 is made up of 18 amino acids. Germline V gives CDR1 MGHRA, CDR2 YSYEKL.

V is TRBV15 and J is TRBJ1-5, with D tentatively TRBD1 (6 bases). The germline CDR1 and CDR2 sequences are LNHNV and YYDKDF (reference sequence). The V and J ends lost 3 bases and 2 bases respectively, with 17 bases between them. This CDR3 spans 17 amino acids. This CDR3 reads CATSRAGRGAGNQPQHF. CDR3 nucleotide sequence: TGTGCCACCAGCAGGGCCGGACGGGGGGCCGGCAATCAGCCCCAGCATTTT.

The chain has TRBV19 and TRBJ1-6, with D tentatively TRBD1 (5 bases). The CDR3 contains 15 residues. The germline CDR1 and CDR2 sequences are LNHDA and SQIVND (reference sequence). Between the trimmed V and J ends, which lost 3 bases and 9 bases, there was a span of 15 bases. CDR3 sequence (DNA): TGTGCCAGTAGTATCGGGACCCGGACGGGTTCACCCCTCCACTTT. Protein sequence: CASSIGTRTGSPLHF.

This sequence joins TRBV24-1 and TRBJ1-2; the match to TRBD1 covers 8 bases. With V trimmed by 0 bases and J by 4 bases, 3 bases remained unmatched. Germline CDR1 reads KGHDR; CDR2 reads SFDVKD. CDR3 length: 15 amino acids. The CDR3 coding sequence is TGTGCCACCAGTGATTTGCGGCAGGGGGCCTATGGCTACACCTTC. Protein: CATSDLRQGAYGYTF.

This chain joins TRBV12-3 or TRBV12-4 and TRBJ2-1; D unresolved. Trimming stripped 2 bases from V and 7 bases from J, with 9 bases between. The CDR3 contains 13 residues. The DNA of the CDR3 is TGTGCCAGCAGTTTACAACAGACAAATGAGCAGTTCTTC. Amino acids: CASSLQQTNEQFF.